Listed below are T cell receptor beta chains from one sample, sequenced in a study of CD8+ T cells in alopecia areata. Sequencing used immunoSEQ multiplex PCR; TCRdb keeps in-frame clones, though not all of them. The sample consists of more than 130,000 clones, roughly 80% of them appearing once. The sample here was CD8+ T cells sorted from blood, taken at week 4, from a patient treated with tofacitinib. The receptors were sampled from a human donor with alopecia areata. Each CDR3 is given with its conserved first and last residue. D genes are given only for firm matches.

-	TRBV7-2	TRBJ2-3	CASSPVGQVTDTQYF
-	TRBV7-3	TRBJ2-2	CASSSSGSETGELFF
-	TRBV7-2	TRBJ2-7	CASSSAGMGYEQYF
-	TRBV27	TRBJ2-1	CASSPFLMGSYNEQFF
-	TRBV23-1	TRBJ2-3	CASSHRGYPTDTQYF
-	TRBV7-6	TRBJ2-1	CASSLAHGAVLYNEQFF
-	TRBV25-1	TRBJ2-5	CASSEGGGRETQYF
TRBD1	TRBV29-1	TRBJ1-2	CSVETGDYGYTF
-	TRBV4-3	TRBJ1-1	CASSFEDRQTPNTEAFF
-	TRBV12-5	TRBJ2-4	CASGLLENIQYF
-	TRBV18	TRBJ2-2	CASSPLVSNTGELFF
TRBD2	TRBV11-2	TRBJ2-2	CASSAWTSPGELFF
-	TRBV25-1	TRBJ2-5	CASSGLGGASETQYF
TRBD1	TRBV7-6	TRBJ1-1	CASSKGQGLNTEAFF
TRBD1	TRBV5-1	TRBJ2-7	CASSLGTGMGAEQYF
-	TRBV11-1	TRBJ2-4	CASSFEGNIQYF
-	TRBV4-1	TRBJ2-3	CASSQGGRQRTDTQYF
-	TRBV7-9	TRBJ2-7	CASSLDPLEQYF
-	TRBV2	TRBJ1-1	CASSLNLMPDSQNTEAFF
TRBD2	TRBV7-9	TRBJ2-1	CASSLRTTAGGPYNEQFF
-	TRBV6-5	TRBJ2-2	CASSPGMNTGELFF
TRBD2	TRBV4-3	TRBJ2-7	CASSLWTSGGDSSYEQYF
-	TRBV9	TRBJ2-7	CASSVGLGSYEQYF
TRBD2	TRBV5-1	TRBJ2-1	CASSHALAGAYNEQFF
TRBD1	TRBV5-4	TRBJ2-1	CASTPSGTGGDNEQFF
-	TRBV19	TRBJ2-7	CASSIGQPAYEQYF
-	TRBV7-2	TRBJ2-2	CASSLRALNTGELFF
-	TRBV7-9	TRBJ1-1	CASSLQGANTEAFF
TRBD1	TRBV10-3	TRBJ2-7	CAISDPGTGSYEQYF
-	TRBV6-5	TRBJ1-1	CASSPGGRILSEAFF
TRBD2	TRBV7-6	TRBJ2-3	CASSLSLAGEDTQYF
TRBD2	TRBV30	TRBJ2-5	CAWSPGTSGPYF
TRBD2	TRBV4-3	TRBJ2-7	CASSQEAPGLHLSYEQYF